The following is a T cell receptor (beta chain) sequence with its context. Generated by immunoSEQ multiplex PCR, the TCRdb table keeps only in-frame clones and is missing some. This sample has approximately 84,000 clones, with over 80% found just once. The data derive from a study of ipilimumab plus nivolumab after autologous stem cell transplantation. V was pared by 7 bases and J by 2 bases, with 11 bases between. The CDR3 length is 13 residues. Per the germline V gene, CDR1 is SNHLY and CDR2 is FYNNEI. The sequence was obtained from a male donor with diffuse large B-cell lymphoma. The chain joins TRBV2 to TRBJ2-5, with D uncertain. Source: PBMCs, taken in a trial of ipilimumab plus nivolumab as post-transplant consolidation. The CDR3 loop is CASTRGEQETQYF. In DNA, the CDR3 is TGTGCCAGCACACGTGGGGAACAAGAGACCCAGTACTTC.